Below, 28 T cell receptor beta chains from the same sample are listed, as sequenced in a study. The sorted Tregs were CD4+CD25+CD127-/low cells. Each CDR3 protein is one row after TCRdb ran MiXCR on the 5' RACE reads. The top ten hold approximately 4.7% of the sample, which has about 43,000 distinct CDR3 sequences, more than 20% seen once. Sample: Tregs sorted from a lymph node. The receptors here all came from a female donor with breast cancer.

The chain links TRBV15 to TRBJ2-5; possibly TRBD1 for D (6 bases). This CDR3 region has 12 residues. Germline assignment: CDR1 LNHNV and CDR2 YYDKDF (reference sequence). V shed 5 bases and J shed 5 bases, with 9 bases lying between them. CDR3 residues: CATSQGRETQYF. The CDR3 bases are TGTGCCACCAGCCAGGGGCGGGAGACCCAGTACTTC.

This clonotype was seen at least ten times. The rearrangement uses TRBV5-8 and TRBJ2-7; D unclear. The V and J ends lost 0 bases and 2 bases respectively, with 21 bases between them. Germline CDR1 reads SGHTS; CDR2 reads YDEGEE. The CDR3 runs to 18 residues. CDR3: CASSLGFLSRVLTYEQYF. The DNA of the CDR3 is TGTGCCAGCAGCTTGGGTTTCCTCTCGCGAGTACTAACCTACGAGCAGTACTTC.

As concerns this clonotype: A read error may explain this, as a much larger clone is one base away. The V call is TRBV29-1, the J call TRBJ2-3, with 10 bases fitting TRBD2. The germline CDR1 and CDR2 sequences are SQVTM and ANQGSEA. CDR3 size: 15 residues. The CDR3: CSARGASGSPDTRYF. DNA of the CDR3: TGCAGCGCCCGAGGGGCTAGCGGGAGCCCAGATACGCGGTATTTT.

The J gene is TRBJ2-7, the V gene TRBV20-1, with 12 bases identical to TRBD1. This CDR3 region has 13 residues. V dropped 6 bases and J dropped 7; count of bases not matched to a gene: 7. Germline loops: CDR1 DFQATT, CDR2 SNEGSKA (reference sequence). CDR3 sequence: CSAAGQGAEEQYF. CDR3 in DNA: TGCAGTGCGGCGGGACAGGGGGCGGAGGAGCAGTACTTC.

The chain has TRBV30 and TRBJ2-5; 7 bases fit TRBD2. Germline lookup yields CDR1 GTSNPN and CDR2 SVGIG (reference sequence). V lost 4 bases to trimming and J lost 3 bases; unmatched junction nucleotides: 11. There are 15 residues in the CDR3. The chain's CDR3 is CAWKSLGAGEETQYF. The CDR3 region has the DNA TGTGCCTGGAAGTCCCTCGGGGCGGGAGAAGAGACCCAGTACTTC.

This clonotype has ten or more counts. The chain is built from TRBV6-5 and TRBJ2-6; D is uncertain. The CDR3 sequence is 19 residues long. The V end was cut by 0 bases, the J end by 2 bases, with 17 bases between. Germline V gives CDR1 MNHEY, CDR2 SVGAGI. CDR3 coding DNA: TGTGCCAGCAGTTACTCGAATCTTTTCAGAAACCCTGGGGCCAACGTCCTGACTTTC. This encodes CASSYSNLFRNPGANVLTF.

This rearrangement joins TRBV12-3 or TRBV12-4 to TRBJ2-5, with no clear D. The CDR3 extends over 17 amino acids. V shed 7 bases and J shed 0 bases, with 21 bases lying between them. This CDR3 is CASTKPGVSRNQETQYF. As DNA, the CDR3 is TGTGCCAGCACCAAACCAGGAGTATCCCGGAACCAAGAGACCCAGTACTTC.

The genes are TRBV28 and TRBJ2-7; D is unresolved. The CDR3 is 11 residues long. V gave up 3 bases and J gave up 3 bases, with 3 bases separating them. Germline CDR1 and CDR2: MDHEN and SYDVKM. The CDR3 spells CASSFVYEQYF. The CDR3 nucleotides are TGTGCCAGCAGTTTCGTCTACGAGCAGTACTTC. Full variable domain (rest looked up from reference TRBV28 and TRBJ2-7): DVKVTQSSRYLVKRTGEKVFLECVQDMDHENMFWYRQDPGLGLRLIYFSYDVKMKEKGDIPEGYSVSREKKERFSLILESASTNQTSMYLCASSFVYEQYFGPGTRLTVT.

This clonotype occurred a few times. The chain employs TRBV5-1 and TRBJ2-7, with D perhaps matching TRBD2 (6 bases). The CDR3 is 15 residues long. The germline V gene encodes CDR1 SGHRS and CDR2 YFSETQ. Between the trimmed V and J ends, which lost 0 bases and 2 bases, there was a span of 12 bases. CDR3 in amino acids: CASSLGGLSPYEQYF. The CDR3 region has the DNA TGCGCCAGCAGCTTGGGGGGACTCTCCCCCTACGAGCAGTACTTC.

This clonotype occurred many times. V usage is TRBV7-3 and J usage is TRBJ2-3; D is unclear. The CDR3 runs to 15 residues. The V and J ends lost 5 bases and 0 bases respectively, with 12 bases between them. The germline gives CDR1 SGHTA, CDR2 FQGTGA. The chain's CDR3 is CASSPNAASTDTQYF. CDR3 bases: TGTGCCAGCAGCCCAAACGCGGCTAGCACAGATACGCAGTATTTT.

With regard to this clonotype: The CDR3 does not end in the conserved phenylalanine or tryptophan, so this is likely a read error. The gene calls are TRBV6-1 and TRBJ2-3; no firm D call. The CDR3 covers 13 residues. Trimming removed 3 bases from V and 1 base from J, with 5 bases in between. CDR1 is MNHNS and CDR2 is SASEGT in the germline V gene. The CDR3 loop reads CASSDTGTDTQYL. The CDR3 DNA is TGTGCCAGCAGTGATACAGGCACAGATACGCAGTATCTT.

In its sample, this clonotype was seen a few times. The chain recombines TRBV12-3 or TRBV12-4 with TRBJ2-2, with D possibly TRBD2 on 6 matching bases. The CDR3 is 16 amino acids. Trimming left V 5 bases short and J 0 bases short, with 13 bases between. The CDR3 protein is CASSRGRRTNTGELFF. The DNA for the CDR3 is TGTGCCAGCAGTCGGGGGAGGAGAACGAACACCGGGGAGCTGTTTTTT.

Note on this clonotype: One junction end disagrees with the germline gene, perhaps due to a read error. This chain uses TRBV5-1 with TRBJ2-2; D is perhaps TRBD2 (5 bases). Germline CDR1 SGHRS, CDR2 YFSETQ. The CDR3 is 16 residues long. CDR3: CASGLDSVYPGGELFF. In DNA, the CDR3 is TGCGCCAGCGGCTTGGATAGCGTATACCCCGGCGGGGAGCTGTTTTTT. Looking up the rest from reference TRBV5-1 and TRBJ2-2 gives the full variable domain: KAGVTQTPRYLIKTRGQQVTLSCSPISGHRSVSWYQQTPGQGLQFLFEYFSETQRNKGNFPGRFSGRQFSNSRSEMNVSTLELGDSALYLCASGLDSVYPGGELFFGEGSRLTVL.

The chain couples TRBV28 to TRBJ2-6, with TRBD1 identical over 7 bases. The J segment lost 3 bases and the V segment lost 9 bases, leaving 20 bases of the junction unmatched. The CDR3 loop spans 19 amino acids. Germline CDR1 reads MDHEN; CDR2 reads SYDVKM. This CDR3 is CASARDSNRQRDGANVLTF. Here the CDR3 DNA reads TGTGCCAGTGCCCGGGACAGCAACCGACAGAGAGATGGGGCCAACGTCCTGACTTTC.

The rearrangement links TRBV5-1 to TRBJ2-3; TRBD2 might be the D (5 bases). Germline loops: CDR1 SGHRS, CDR2 YFSETQ. This CDR3 region has 19 residues. With 4 bases removed from V and 0 bases from J, the gap between germline ends came to 24 bases. The CDR3 sequence: CASSPTGTEMTFSTDTQYF. DNA for the CDR3: TGCGCCAGCAGCCCGACGGGAACAGAGATGACATTTAGCACAGATACGCAGTATTTT. The variable domain in full, completed from reference TRBV5-1 and TRBJ2-3, reads KAGVTQTPRYLIKTRGQQVTLSCSPISGHRSVSWYQQTPGQGLQFLFEYFSETQRNKGNFPGRFSGRQFSNSRSEMNVSTLELGDSALYLCASSPTGTEMTFSTDTQYFGPGTRLTVL.

This clonotype turned up a few times. The CDR3 loop reads CASSKEVRTEAFF. CDR3 coding DNA: TGTGCCAGTAGTAAAGAGGTCCGAACTGAAGCTTTCTTT. The chain joins TRBV19 to TRBJ1-1; D ambiguous. CDR1 is LNHDA and CDR2 is SQIVND in the germline V gene (reference sequence). This CDR3 spans 13 amino acids. The V gene lost 4 bases and the J gene lost 5 bases, with 11 bases spanning the gap.

There are many counts of this clonotype. The chain couples TRBV20-1 to TRBJ2-5; 8 bases are a match to TRBD1. Germline V CDR1 and CDR2: DFQATT, SNEGSKA (reference sequence). The trim removed 6 bases at V and 2 bases at J, leaving 5 bases unmatched. The length of the CDR3 is 13 residues. The DNA of the CDR3 is TGCAGTGCACCACAGGGGGATCAAGAGACCCAGTACTTC. Translated: CSAPQGDQETQYF.

This clonotype was seen at least ten times. The CDR3 protein is CASSMWVSSGQETQYF. Written as DNA, the CDR3 is TGTGCCAGCAGCATGTGGGTCTCTAGCGGCCAAGAGACCCAGTACTTC. The rearrangement joins TRBV6-5 to TRBJ2-5, with 7 bases identical to TRBD2. Per the germline V gene, CDR1 is MNHEY and CDR2 is SVGAGI. The V gene end was trimmed by 6 bases and the J gene end by 1 base; junction bases not matched to a gene: 11. The CDR3 has 16 amino acids.

Ten or more counts support this clonotype. The V and J genes are TRBV6-6 and TRBJ2-4; TRBD2 agrees at 8 bases. The V gene end was trimmed by 6 bases and the J gene end by 7 bases; junction bases not matched to a gene: 2. The CDR3 runs to 12 residues. Germline CDR1 MNHNY, CDR2 SVGAGI (reference sequence). The CDR3 loop is CASSPGGNIQYF. CDR3 nucleotide sequence: TGTGCCAGCAGCCCGGGGGGGAACATTCAGTACTTC.

For this clonotype: A read error may be the cause here, since a much bigger clone is one base away. The chain links TRBV4-1 to TRBJ2-7; 7 bases agree with TRBD2. The CDR3 is made up of 15 amino acids. Germline V gene sequence: CDR1 MGHRA, CDR2 YSYEKL. Here the CDR3 DNA reads TGCGCCAGCAGCCAAGGGGCTAGCGGATCCTACGAGCAGCACTTC. Translated: CASSQGASGSYEQHF.

The chain is built from TRBV9 and TRBJ1-1; D gene ambiguous. The CDR3 runs to 14 residues. The ends were cut back, 1 base at V and 2 bases at J, with 9 bases in the middle. In germline, CDR1 is SGDLS, CDR2 YYNGEE. CDR3 protein: CASSVSGDNTEAFF. CDR3 sequence (DNA): TGTGCCAGCAGCGTAAGCGGAGATAACACTGAAGCTTTCTTT.

This clonotype appeared many times. V is TRBV12-3 or TRBV12-4 and J is TRBJ2-1, with a tentative D call TRBD1 (6 bases). The V gene lost 6 bases and the J gene lost 7 bases, with 22 bases spanning the gap. The CDR3 loop spans 16 amino acids. CDR3 sequence reads: CASSLTGSSSWNEQFF. DNA for the CDR3: TGTGCCAGCAGCCTGACAGGTTCGAGCTCCTGGAATGAGCAGTTCTTC.

The sample holds a few counts of this clonotype. This chain joins TRBV30 and TRBJ2-1; 8 bases line up with TRBD2. The CDR3 totals 17 residues. Germline V gives CDR1 GTSNPN, CDR2 SVGIG (reference sequence). The V gene end was trimmed by 1 base and the J gene end by 7 bases; junction bases not matched to a gene: 15. CDR3 protein: CAWSGGVRAGVSNEQFF. The DNA for the CDR3 is TGTGCCTGGAGTGGAGGCGTGCGAGCGGGAGTATCGAATGAGCAGTTCTTC.

Details on this clonotype: This clone may be a read error of a much larger clone one base away. The V and J genes are TRBV29-1 and TRBJ2-7; D unresolved. The CDR3 is made up of 13 amino acids. CDR1 and CDR2 (germline): SQVTM, ANQGSEA. The CDR3 spells CSVAPENSYEQHF. CDR3 DNA: TGCAGCGTTGCACCAGAGAACTCCTACGAGCAGCACTTC.

With respect to this clonotype: This may arise from a read error, as a much more abundant clone is one base away. The chain employs TRBV7-8 and TRBJ2-3, with D maybe TRBD1 (6 bases). The CDR3 has 14 residues. CDR1 is SGHVS, CDR2 FQNEAQ, per germline. CDR3 DNA sequence: TGTACCAGCAGCTTAACAGGGCTTTCCGATACGCAGTATTTT. Its translation: CTSSLTGLSDTQYF.

Within the sample, this clonotype is medium-sized. The chain is built from TRBV6-5 and TRBJ2-1; TRBD2 is a possible D gene (5 bases). There are 13 residues in the CDR3. Trimming took off 6 bases at V and 6 bases at J, with 12 bases between the two ends. Germline V gene lookup returns CDR1 MNHEY and CDR2 SVGAGI. CDR3 region: CASSLGRFNEQFF. For the CDR3, the DNA is TGTGCCAGCAGCCTTGGGAGATTCAATGAGCAGTTCTTC.

This clonotype was seen only a few times. The CDR3: CASSLRWGYSPLHF. The CDR3 coding sequence is TGTGCCAGCAGTTTAAGGTGGGGGTATTCACCCCTCCACTTT. The chain uses TRBV12-3 or TRBV12-4 and TRBJ1-6; tentatively, D is TRBD1 (5 bases). V lost 2 bases, J lost 8 bases, and 10 bases lay in between. There are 14 residues in the CDR3.

This clonotype was observed a few times. V and J are TRBV4-2 and TRBJ1-1, with D tentatively TRBD1 (5 bases). CDR1 and CDR2 (germline): LGHNA, YNFKEQ. V lost 0 bases, J lost 7 bases, and 9 bases lay in between. This CDR3 contains 13 residues. CDR3 loop: CASSQETVGEAFF. As DNA, the CDR3 is TGTGCCAGCAGCCAAGAGACAGTCGGTGAAGCTTTCTTT.